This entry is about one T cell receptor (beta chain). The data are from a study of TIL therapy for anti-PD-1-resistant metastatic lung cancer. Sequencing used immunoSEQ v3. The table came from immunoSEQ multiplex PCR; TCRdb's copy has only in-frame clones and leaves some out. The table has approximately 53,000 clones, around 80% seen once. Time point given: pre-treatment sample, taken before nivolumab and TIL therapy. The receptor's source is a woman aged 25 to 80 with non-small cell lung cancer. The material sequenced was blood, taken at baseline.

CDR3 protein: CASSIIRYGGQTSNQPQHF. The CDR3 nucleotides read TGTGCCAGTAGTATAATTAGGTACGGGGGACAGACGAGCAATCAGCCCCAGCATTTT. The rearrangement uses TRBV19 and TRBJ1-5; 7 bases are a match to TRBD1. The CDR3 is 19 amino acids. V gave up 2 bases and J gave up 1 base; unmatched junction bases: 14. CDR1 and CDR2 from the germline V gene are LNHDA and SQIVND (reference sequence).